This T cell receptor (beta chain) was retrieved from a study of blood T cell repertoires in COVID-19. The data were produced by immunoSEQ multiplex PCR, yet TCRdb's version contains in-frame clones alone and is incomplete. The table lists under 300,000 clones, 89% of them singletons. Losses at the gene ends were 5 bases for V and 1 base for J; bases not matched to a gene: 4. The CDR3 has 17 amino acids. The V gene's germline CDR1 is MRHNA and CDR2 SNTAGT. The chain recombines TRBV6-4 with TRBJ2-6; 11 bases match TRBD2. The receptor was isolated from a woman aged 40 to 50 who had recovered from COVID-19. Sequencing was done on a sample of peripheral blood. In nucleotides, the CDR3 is TGTGCCAGCAGTACCCTAGCGGGAGGATCTGGGGCCAACGTCCTGACTTTC. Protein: CASSTLAGGSGANVLTF.